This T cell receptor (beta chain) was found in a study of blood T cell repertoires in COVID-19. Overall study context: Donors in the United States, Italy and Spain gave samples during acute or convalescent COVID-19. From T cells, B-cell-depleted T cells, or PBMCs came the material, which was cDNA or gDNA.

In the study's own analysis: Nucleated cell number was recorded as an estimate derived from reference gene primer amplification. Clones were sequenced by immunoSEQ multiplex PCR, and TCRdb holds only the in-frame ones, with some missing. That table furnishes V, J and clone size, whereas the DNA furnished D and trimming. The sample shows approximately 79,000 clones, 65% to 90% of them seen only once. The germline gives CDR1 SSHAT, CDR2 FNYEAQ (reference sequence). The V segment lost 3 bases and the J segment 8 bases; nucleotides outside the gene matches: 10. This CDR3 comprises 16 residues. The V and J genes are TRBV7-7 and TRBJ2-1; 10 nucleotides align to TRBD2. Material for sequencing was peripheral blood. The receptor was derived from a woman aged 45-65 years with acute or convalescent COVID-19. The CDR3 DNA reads TGTGCCAGCAGCTTGGGCACAGCGGGAGGGTGGGATGAGCAGTTCTTC. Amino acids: CASSLGTAGGWDEQFF.